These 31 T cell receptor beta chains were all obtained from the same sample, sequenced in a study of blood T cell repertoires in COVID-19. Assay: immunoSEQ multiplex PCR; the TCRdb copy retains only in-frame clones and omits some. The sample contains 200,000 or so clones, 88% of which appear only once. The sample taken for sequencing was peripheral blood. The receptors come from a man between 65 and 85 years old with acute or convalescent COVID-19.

CDR3 region: CASSLTVAATAYNEQFF. The CDR3 bases are TGTGCCAGCAGCTTAACGGTTGCGGCGACAGCATACAATGAGCAGTTCTTC. J is TRBJ2-1 and V is TRBV7-3; TRBD1 is a possible D gene (5 bases). Trimming shortened V by 0 bases and J by 4 bases, and 16 bases separated the two germline ends. This CDR3 has 17 residues. Germline assignment: CDR1 SGHTA and CDR2 FQGTGA.

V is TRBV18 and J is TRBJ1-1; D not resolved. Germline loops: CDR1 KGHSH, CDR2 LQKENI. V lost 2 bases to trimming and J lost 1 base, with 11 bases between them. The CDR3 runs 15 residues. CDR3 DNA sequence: TGTGCCAGCTCACCAAGCGTGGTCAAGAACACTGAAGCTTTCTTT. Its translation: CASSPSVVKNTEAFF.

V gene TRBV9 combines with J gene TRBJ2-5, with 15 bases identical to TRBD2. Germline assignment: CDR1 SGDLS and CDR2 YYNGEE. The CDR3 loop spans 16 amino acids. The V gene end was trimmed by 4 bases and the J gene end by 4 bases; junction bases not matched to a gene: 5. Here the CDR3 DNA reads TGTGCCAGCAGCTTCGCGGGACTAGCGGGGGGAGAGACCCAGTACTTC. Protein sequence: CASSFAGLAGGETQYF.

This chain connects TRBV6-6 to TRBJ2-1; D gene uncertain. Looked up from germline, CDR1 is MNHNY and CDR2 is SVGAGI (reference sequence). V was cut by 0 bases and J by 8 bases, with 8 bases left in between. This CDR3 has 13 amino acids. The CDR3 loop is CASSYSRGDEQFF. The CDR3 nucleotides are TGTGCCAGCAGTTACTCGCGTGGTGATGAGCAGTTCTTC.

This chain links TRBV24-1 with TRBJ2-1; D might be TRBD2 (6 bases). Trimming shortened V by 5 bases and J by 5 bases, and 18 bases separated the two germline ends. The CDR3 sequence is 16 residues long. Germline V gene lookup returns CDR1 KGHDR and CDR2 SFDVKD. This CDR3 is CATSAHLGGGHNEQFF. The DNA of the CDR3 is TGTGCCACCAGTGCTCACCTCGGGGGAGGCCACAATGAGCAGTTCTTC.

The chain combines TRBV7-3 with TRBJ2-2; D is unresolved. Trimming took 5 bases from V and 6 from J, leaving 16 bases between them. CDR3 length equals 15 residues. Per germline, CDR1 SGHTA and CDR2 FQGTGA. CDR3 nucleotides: TGTGCCAGCAGCCGGTCTACTCTTACCCCCGGGGAGCTGTTTTTT. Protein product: CASSRSTLTPGELFF.

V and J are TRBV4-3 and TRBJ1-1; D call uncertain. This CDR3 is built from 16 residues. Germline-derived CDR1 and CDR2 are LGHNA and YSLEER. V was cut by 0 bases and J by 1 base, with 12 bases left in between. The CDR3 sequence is CASSQDYWQSNTEAFF. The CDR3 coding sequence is TGCGCCAGCAGCCAAGATTATTGGCAGTCGAACACTGAAGCTTTCTTT.

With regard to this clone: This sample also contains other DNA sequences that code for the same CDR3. CDR3 sequence (DNA): TGCGCCAGCAGCTTGGGACAGTACACTGAAGCTTTCTTT. It codes for CASSLGQYTEAFF. The chain employs TRBV5-1 and TRBJ1-1, with a weak D call TRBD1 (5 bases). Per the germline V gene, CDR1 is SGHRS and CDR2 is YFSETQ. Trimming shortened V by 0 bases and J by 3 bases, and 6 bases separated the two germline ends. The CDR3 runs to 13 residues.

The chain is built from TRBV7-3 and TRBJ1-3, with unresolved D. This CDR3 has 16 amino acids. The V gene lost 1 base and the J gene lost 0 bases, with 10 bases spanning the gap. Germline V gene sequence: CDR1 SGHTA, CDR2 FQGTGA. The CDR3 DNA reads TGTGCCAGCAGCTTAAACCCGAGAGCCTCTGGAAACACCATATATTTT. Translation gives CASSLNPRASGNTIYF.

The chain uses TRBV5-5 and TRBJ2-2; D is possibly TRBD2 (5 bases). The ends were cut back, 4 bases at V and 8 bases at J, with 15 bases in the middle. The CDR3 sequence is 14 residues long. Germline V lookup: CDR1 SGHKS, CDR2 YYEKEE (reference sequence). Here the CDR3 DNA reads TGTGCCAGCAGCCCCCGGACTGGCCGGGGGGAGCTGTTTTTT. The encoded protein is CASSPRTGRGELFF.

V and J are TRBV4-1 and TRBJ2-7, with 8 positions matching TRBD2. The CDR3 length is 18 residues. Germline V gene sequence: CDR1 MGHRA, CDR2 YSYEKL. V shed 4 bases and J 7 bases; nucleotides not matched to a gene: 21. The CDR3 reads CASSPGGSSGTSSVEQYF. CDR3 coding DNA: TGCGCCAGCAGCCCTGGGGGAAGTAGCGGGACGTCCTCAGTGGAGCAGTACTTC.

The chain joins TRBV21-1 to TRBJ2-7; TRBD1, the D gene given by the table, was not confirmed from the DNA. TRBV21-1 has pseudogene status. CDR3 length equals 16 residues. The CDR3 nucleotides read TGTGCCAGCAGCAAAGCCCCGGACAGGGAGAGGGACGAGCAGTACTTC. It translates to CASSKAPDRERDEQYF.

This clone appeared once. The CDR3 nucleotides are TGTGCCAGCAGTTTAACCTCGATAGCCTCTGGAAACACCATATATTTT. Translation: CASSLTSIASGNTIYF. The V gene is TRBV27, the J gene TRBJ1-3; D is unresolved. With 2 bases removed from V and 0 bases from J, the gap between germline ends came to 11 bases. This CDR3 is 16 amino acids long. CDR1 MNHEY and CDR2 SMNVEV come from the germline V gene (reference sequence).

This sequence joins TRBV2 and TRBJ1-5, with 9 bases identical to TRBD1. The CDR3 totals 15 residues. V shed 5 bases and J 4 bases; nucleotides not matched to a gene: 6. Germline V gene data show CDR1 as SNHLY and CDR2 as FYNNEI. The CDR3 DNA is TGTGCCAGCAGTCCCCGACAGGGGGTGAATCAGCCCCAGCATTTT. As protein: CASSPRQGVNQPQHF.

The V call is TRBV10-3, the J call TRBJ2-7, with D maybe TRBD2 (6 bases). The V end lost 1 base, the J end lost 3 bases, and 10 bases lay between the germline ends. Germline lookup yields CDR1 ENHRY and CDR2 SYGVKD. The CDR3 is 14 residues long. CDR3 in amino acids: CAISELGGGYEQYF. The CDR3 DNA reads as TGTGCCATCAGTGAGTTGGGGGGAGGCTACGAGCAGTACTTC.

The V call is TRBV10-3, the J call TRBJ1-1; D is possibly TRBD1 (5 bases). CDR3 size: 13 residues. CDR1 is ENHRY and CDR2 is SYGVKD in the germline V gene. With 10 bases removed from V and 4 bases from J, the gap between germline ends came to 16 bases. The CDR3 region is CATAGPMTTEAFF. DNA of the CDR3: TGTGCCACCGCGGGACCTATGACCACTGAAGCTTTCTTT.

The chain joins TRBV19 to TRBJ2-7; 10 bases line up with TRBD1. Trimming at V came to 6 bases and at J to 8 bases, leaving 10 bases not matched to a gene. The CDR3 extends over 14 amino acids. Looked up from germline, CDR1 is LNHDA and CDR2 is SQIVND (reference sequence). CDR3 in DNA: TGTGCCAGTAGGCCGGGGGGACAGGGGCTCAAGCAGTACTTC. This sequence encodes CASRPGGQGLKQYF.

The CDR3 loop is CASSMDITYEQYF. The CDR3 DNA reads TGTGCCAGCAGCATGGACATTACCTACGAGCAGTACTTC. The chain recombines TRBV7-2 with TRBJ2-7; weak D call: TRBD1 (5 bases). The CDR3 has 13 residues. V dropped 5 bases and J dropped 2 bases, with 10 bases sitting between them. Germline values: CDR1 SGHTA, CDR2 FQGNSA.

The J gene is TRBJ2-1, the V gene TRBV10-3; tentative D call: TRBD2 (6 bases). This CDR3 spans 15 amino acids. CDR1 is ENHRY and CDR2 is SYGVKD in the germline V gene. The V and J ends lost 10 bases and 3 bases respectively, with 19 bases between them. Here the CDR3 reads CASPPRGLFYNEQFF. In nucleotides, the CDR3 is TGTGCCAGCCCGCCCCGGGGACTCTTCTACAATGAGCAGTTCTTC.

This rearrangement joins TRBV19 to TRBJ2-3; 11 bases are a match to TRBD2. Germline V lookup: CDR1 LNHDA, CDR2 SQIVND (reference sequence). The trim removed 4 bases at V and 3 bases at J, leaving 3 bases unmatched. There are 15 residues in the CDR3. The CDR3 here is CASSSGLAGTDTQYF. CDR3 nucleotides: TGTGCCAGTAGTAGCGGACTAGCGGGTACAGATACGCAGTATTTT. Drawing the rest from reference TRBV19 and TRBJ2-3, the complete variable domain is DGGITQSPKYLFRKEGQNVTLSCEQNLNHDAMYWYRQDPGQGLRLIYYSQIVNDFQKGDIAEGYSVSREKKESFPLTVTSAQKNPTAFYLCASSSGLAGTDTQYFGPGTRLTVL.

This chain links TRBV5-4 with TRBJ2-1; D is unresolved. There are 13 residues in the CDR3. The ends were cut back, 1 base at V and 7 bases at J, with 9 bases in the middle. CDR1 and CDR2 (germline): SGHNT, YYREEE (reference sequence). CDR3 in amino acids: CASSLTVSNEQFF. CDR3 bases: TGTGCCAGCAGCTTGACGGTCTCAAATGAGCAGTTCTTC.

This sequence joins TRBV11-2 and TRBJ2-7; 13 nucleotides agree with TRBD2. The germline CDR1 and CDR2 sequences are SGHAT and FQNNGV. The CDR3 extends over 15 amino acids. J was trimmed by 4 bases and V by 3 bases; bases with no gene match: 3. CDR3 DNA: TGTGCCAGCAGCTTGGGACTAGCGGGGCCTTACGAGCAGTACTTC. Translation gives CASSLGLAGPYEQYF.

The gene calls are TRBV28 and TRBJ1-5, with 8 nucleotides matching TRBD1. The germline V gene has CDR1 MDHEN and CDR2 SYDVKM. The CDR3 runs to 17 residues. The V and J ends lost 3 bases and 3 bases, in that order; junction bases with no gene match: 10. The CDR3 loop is CASSFQTGARNNQPQHF. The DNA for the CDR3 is TGTGCCAGCAGTTTCCAGACAGGGGCCAGGAACAATCAGCCCCAGCATTTT.

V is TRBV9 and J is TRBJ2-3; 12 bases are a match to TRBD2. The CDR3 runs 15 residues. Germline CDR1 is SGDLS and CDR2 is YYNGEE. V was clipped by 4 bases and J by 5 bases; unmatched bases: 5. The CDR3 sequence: CASSPRTSGKDTQYF. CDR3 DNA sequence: TGTGCCAGCAGCCCACGGACTAGCGGGAAAGATACGCAGTATTTT.

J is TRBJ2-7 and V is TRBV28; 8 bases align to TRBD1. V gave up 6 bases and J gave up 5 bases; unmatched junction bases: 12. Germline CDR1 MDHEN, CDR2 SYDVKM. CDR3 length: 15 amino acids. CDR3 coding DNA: TGTGCCAGCAGATTACTCGGAGACAGGGGCCACGAGCAGTACTTC. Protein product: CASRLLGDRGHEQYF.

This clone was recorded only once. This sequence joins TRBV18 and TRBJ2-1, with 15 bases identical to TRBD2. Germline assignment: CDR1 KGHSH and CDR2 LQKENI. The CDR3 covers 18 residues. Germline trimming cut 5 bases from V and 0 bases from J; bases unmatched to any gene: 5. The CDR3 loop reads CASSSGLAGGGSYNEQFF. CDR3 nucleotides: TGTGCCAGCTCATCGGGACTAGCGGGAGGAGGCTCCTACAATGAGCAGTTCTTC.

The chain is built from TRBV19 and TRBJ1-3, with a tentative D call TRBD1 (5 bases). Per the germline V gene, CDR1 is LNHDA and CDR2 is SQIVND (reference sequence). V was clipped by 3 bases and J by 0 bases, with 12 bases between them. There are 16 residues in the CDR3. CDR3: CASSMTATSSGNTIYF. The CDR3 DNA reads TGTGCCAGTAGTATGACAGCAACGAGCTCTGGAAACACCATATATTTT.

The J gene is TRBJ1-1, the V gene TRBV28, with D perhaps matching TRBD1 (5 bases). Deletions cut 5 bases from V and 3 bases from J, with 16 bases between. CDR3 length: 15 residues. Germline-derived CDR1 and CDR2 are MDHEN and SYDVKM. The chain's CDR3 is CASSNGGAGDTEAFF. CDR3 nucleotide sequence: TGTGCCAGCAGTAACGGGGGAGCTGGGGACACTGAAGCTTTCTTT.

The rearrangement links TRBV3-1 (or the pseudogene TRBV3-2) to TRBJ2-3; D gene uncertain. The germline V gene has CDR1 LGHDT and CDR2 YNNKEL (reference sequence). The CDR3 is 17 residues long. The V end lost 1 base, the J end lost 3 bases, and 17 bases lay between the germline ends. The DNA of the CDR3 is TGTGCCAGCAGCCAAGGCATCGAGCGCAGTAAGACAGATACGCAGTATTTT. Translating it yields CASSQGIERSKTDTQYF.

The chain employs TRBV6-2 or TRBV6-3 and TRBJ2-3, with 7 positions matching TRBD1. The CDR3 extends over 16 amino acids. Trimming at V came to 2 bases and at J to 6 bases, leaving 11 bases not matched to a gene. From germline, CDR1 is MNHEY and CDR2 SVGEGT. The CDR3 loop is CASSYNQGERIDTQYF. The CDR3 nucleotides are TGTGCCAGCAGTTACAACCAGGGGGAGAGGATCGATACGCAGTATTTT.

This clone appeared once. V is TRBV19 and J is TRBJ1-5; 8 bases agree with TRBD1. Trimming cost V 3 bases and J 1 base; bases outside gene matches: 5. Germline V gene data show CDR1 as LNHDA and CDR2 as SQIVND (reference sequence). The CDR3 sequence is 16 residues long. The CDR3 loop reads CASSIQGAGSNQPQHF. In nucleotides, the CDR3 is TGTGCCAGTAGTATTCAGGGGGCCGGAAGCAATCAGCCCCAGCATTTT. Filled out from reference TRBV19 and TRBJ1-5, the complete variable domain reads DGGITQSPKYLFRKEGQNVTLSCEQNLNHDAMYWYRQDPGQGLRLIYYSQIVNDFQKGDIAEGYSVSREKKESFPLTVTSAQKNPTAFYLCASSIQGAGSNQPQHFGDGTRLSIL.